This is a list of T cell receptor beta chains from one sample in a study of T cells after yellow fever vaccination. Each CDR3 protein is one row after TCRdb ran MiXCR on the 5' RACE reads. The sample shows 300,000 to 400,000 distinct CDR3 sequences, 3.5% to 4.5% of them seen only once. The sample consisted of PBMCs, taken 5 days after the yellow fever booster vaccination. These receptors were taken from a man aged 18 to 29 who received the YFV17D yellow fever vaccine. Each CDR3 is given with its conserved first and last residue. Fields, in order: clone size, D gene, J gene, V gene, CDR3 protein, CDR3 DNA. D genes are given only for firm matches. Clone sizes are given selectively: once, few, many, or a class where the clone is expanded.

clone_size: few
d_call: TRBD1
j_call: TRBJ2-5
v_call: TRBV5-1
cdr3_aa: CASSFGTGAGETQYF
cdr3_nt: TGCGCCAGCAGCTTCGGGACAGGGGCTGGAGAGACCCAGTACTTC

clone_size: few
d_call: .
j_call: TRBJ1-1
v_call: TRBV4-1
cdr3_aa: CASSQDRGRGRFMNTEAFF
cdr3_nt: TGCGCCAGCAGCCAAGATCGAGGCAGGGGAAGATTCATGAACACTGAAGCTTTCTTT

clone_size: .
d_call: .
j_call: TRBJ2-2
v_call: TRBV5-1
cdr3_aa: CASSLERGIGELFF
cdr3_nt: TGCGCCAGCAGCTTGGAACGGGGTATCGGGGAGCTGTTTTTT

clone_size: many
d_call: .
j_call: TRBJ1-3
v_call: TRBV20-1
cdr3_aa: CSARGDTDSGNTIYF
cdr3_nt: TGCAGTGCCAGAGGGGACACTGACTCTGGAAACACCATATATTTT

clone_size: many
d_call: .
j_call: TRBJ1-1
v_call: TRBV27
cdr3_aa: CASSFHSSGTEAFF
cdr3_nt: TGTGCCAGCAGTTTCCACAGCTCAGGTACTGAAGCTTTCTTT

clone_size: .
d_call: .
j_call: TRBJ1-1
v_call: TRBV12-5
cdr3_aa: CASGSSMNTEAFF
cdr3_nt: TGTGCTAGTGGGAGCAGTATGAACACTGAAGCTTTCTTT

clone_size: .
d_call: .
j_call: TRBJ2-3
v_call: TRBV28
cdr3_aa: CASSLRDLAQYF
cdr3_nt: TGTGCCAGCAGCCTCCGGGACCTGGCGCAGTATTTT

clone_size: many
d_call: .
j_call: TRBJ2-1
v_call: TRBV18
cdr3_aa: CASSSRTEGLGEQFF
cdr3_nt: TGTGCCAGCTCATCGCGGACGGAGGGCCTTGGTGAGCAGTTCTTC

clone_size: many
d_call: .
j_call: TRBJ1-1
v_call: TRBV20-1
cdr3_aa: CSASSPVWNTEAFF
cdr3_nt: TGCAGTGCCTCCTCTCCGGTTTGGAACACTGAAGCTTTCTTT

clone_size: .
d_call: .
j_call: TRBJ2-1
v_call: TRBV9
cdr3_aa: CASSPSARGGGVSEQFF
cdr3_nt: TGTGCCAGCAGCCCCTCTGCCAGGGGGGGAGGGGTAAGTGAGCAGTTCTTC

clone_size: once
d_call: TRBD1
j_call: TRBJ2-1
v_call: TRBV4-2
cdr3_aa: CASSQGDREGNEQFF
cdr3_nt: TGTGCCAGCAGCCAGGGGGACAGGGAAGGGAATGAGCAGTTCTTC

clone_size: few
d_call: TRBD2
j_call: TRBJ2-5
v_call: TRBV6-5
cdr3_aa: CASETLLGGQETQYF
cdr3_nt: TGTGCCAGCGAGACCTTACTCGGGGGGCAAGAGACCCAGTACTTC

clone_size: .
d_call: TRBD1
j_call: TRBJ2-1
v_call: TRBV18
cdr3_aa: CASSPRQGVGSYNEQFF
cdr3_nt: TGTGCCAGCTCACCACGACAGGGTGTAGGCTCCTACAATGAGCAGTTCTTC

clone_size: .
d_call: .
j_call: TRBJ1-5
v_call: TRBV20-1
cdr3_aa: CSARDSGDQPQHF
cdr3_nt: TGCAGTGCTAGAGATTCGGGGGATCAGCCCCAGCATTTT

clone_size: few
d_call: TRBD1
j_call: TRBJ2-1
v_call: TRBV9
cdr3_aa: CASSRKTGGLYNEQFF
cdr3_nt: TGTGCCAGCAGCCGAAAGACAGGGGGCCTTTACAATGAGCAGTTCTTC

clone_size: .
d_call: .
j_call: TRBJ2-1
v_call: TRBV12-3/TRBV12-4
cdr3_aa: CASSPPASVGEQFF
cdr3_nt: TGTGCCAGCAGTCCACCCGCCAGCGTTGGTGAGCAGTTCTTC

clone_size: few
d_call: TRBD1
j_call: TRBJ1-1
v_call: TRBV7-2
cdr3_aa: CASSLGDRERAEAFF
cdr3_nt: TGTGCCAGCAGCTTAGGGGACAGGGAGAGGGCTGAAGCTTTCTTT

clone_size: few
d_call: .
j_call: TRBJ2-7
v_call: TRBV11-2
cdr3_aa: CASSLGRVPLGEQYF
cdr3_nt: TGTGCCAGCAGCTTAGGGCGGGTCCCTCTAGGGGAGCAGTACTTC

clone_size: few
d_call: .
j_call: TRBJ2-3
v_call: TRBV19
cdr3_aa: CASSIRATSPGTDTQYF
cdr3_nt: TGTGCCAGTAGTATAAGGGCTACCTCGCCGGGCACAGATACGCAGTATTTT

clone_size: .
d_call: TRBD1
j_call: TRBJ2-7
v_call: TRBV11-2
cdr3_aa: CASSGGTGGLDEKYF
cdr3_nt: TGTGCCAGCAGCGGCGGGACAGGGGGCCTGGACGAGAAGTACTTC

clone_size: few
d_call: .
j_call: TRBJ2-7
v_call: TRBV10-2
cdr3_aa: CASSEWQGYEQYF
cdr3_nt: TGCGCCAGCAGTGAATGGCAGGGGTACGAGCAGTACTTC

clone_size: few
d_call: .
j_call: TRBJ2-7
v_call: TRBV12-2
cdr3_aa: CASRLSGTGGNSSYEQYF
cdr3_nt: TGTGCAAGTCGCTTGTCCGGGACAGGGGGGAATTCGTCCTACGAGCAGTACTTC

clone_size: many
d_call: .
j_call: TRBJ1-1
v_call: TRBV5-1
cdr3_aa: CASSPVGQPTEAFF
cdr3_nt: TGCGCCAGCAGCCCCGTCGGGCAGCCCACTGAAGCTTTCTTT

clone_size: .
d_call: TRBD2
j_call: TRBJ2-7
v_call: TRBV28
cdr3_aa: CASRPGGEIYEQYF
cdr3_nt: TGTGCCAGCAGGCCCGGGGGGGAAATCTACGAGCAGTACTTC

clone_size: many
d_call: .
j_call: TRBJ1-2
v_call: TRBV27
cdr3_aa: CASRGLWGEPNYGYTF
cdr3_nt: TGTGCCAGCAGGGGATTGTGGGGAGAGCCTAACTATGGCTACACCTTC

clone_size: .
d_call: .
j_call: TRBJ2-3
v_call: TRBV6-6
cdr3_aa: CASLGTITDTQYF
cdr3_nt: TGTGCCAGCTTGGGGACAATCACAGATACGCAGTATTTT

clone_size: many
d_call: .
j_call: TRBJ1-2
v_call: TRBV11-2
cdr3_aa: CASSLVGSLPYGYTF
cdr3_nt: TGTGCCAGCAGCTTAGTGGGGTCCCTTCCATATGGCTACACCTTC

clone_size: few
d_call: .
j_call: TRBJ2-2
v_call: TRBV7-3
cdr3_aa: CASRLQTSTGELFF
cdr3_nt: TGTGCCAGCAGGCTTCAAACGAGCACCGGGGAGCTGTTTTTT

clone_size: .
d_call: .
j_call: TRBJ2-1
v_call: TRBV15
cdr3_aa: CATSRRAWYEQFF
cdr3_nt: TGTGCCACCAGCCGTCGGGCCTGGTACGAGCAGTTCTTC

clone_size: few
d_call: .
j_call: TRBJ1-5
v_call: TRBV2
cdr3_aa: CASSSDRRENQPQHF
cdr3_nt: TGTGCCAGCAGTAGTGACAGGAGGGAAAATCAGCCCCAGCATTTT

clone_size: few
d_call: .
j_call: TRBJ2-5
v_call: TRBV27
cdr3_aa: CASSLQGRWETQYF
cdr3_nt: TGTGCCAGCAGTTTACAGGGCCGGTGGGAGACCCAGTACTTC

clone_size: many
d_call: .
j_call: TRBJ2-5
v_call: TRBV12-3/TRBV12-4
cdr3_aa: CASSRLGTLQETQYF
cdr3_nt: TGTGCCAGCAGCCGACTCGGGACCCTACAAGAGACCCAGTACTTC

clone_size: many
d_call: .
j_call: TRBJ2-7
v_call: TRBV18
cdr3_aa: CASSPAYEQYF
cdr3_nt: TGTGCCAGCTCACCCGCCTACGAGCAGTACTTC

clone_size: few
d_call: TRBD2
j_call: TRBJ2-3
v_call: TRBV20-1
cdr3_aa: CSARGLAGPRTDTQYF
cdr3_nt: TGCAGTGCTAGGGGACTAGCGGGGCCTAGGACAGATACGCAGTATTTT

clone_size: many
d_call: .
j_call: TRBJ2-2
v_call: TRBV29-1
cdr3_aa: CSVEKIGELFF
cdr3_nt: TGCAGCGTTGAAAAGATCGGGGAGCTGTTTTTT

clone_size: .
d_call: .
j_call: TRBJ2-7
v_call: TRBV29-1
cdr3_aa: CSVGNRLVYEQYF
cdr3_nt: TGCAGCGTTGGAAACAGGTTGGTCTACGAGCAGTACTTC

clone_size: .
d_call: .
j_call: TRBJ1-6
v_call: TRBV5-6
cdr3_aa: CASSHGQKSSPLHF
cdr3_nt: TGTGCCAGCAGCCACGGACAGAAGAGTTCACCCCTCCACTTT

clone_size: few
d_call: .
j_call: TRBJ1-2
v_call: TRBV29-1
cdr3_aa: CSVESPSGLGYGYTF
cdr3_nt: TGCAGCGTTGAGAGCCCCTCAGGGTTGGGCTATGGCTACACCTTC

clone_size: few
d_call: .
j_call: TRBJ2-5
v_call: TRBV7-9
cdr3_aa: CASSFPGRQETQYF
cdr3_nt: TGTGCCAGCAGCTTTCCGGGACGGCAAGAGACCCAGTACTTC

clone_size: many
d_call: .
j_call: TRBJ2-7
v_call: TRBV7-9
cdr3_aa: CASSPWEALGQQYF
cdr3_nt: TGTGCCAGCAGCCCCTGGGAGGCCCTAGGGCAGCAGTACTTC

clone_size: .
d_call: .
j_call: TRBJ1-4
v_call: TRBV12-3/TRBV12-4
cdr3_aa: CASSPWGGDEKLFF
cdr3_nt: TGTGCCAGCAGCCCGTGGGGGGGGGATGAAAAACTGTTTTTT

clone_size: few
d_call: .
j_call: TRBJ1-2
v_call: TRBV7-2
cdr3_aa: CASSINGANYGYTF
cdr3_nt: TGTGCCAGCAGCATTAACGGAGCTAACTATGGCTACACCTTC

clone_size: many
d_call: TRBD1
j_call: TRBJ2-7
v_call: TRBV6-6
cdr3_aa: CASSYWRTGHLYEQYF
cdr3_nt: TGTGCCAGCAGTTACTGGAGGACAGGCCATCTCTACGAGCAGTACTTC

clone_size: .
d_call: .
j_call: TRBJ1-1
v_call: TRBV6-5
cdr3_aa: CATLRRGNTEAFF
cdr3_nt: TGTGCCACCCTCCGACGAGGGAACACTGAAGCTTTCTTT

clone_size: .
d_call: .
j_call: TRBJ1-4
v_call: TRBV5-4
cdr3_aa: CASSLDGSNEKLFF
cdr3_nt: TGTGCCAGCAGCCTTGACGGTTCTAATGAAAAACTGTTTTTT

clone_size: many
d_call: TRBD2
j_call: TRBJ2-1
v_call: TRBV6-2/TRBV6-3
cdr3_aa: CASRGTSGGPNEQFF
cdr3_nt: TGTGCCAGCAGAGGGACTAGCGGGGGGCCAAATGAGCAGTTCTTC

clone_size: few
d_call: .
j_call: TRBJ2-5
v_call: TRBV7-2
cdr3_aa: CASSRGVTETQYF
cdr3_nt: TGTGCCAGCAGCCGAGGGGTCACGGAGACCCAGTACTTC

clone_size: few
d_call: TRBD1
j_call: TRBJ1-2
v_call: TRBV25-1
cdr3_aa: CASSDSDRDSINGYTF
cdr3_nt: TGTGCCAGCAGTGATAGTGACCGGGACAGTATCAATGGCTACACCTTC